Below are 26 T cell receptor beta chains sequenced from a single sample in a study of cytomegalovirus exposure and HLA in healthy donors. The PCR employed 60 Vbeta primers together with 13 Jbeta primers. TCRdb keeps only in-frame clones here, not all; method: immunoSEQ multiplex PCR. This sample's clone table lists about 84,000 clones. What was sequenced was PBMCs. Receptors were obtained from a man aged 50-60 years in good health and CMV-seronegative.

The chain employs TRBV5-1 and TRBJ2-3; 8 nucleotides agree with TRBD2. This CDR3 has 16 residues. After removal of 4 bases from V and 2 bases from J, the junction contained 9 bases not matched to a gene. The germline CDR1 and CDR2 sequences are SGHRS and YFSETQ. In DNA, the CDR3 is TGCGCCAGCAGCCTAGGTACGGGGGGGAACACAGATACGCAGTATTTT. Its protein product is CASSLGTGGNTDTQYF.

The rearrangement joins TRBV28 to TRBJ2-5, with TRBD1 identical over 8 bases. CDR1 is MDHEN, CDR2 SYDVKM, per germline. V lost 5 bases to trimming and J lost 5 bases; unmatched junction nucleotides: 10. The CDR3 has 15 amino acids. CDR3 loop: CASSLSSQGAETQYF. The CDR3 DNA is TGTGCCAGCAGTCTGAGCTCTCAGGGGGCGGAGACCCAGTACTTC.

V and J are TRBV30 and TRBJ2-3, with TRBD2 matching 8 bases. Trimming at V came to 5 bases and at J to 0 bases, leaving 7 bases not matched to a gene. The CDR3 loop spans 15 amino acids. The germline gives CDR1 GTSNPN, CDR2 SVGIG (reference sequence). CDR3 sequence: CAWGPGLGSTDTQYF. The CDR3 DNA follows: TGTGCCTGGGGGCCGGGACTAGGGAGCACAGATACGCAGTATTTT. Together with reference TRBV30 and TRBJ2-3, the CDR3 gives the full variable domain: SQTIHQWPATLVQPVGSPLSLECTVEGTSNPNLYWYRQAAGRGLQLLFYSVGIGQISSEVPQNLSASRPQDRQFILSSKKLLLSDSGFYLCAWGPGLGSTDTQYFGPGTRLTVL.

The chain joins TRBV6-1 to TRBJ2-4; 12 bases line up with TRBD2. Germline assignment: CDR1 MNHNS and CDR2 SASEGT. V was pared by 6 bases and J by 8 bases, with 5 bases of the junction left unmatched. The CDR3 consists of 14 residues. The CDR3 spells CASRLAGGPDIQYF. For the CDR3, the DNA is TGTGCCAGCAGGCTAGCGGGGGGGCCCGACATTCAGTACTTC.

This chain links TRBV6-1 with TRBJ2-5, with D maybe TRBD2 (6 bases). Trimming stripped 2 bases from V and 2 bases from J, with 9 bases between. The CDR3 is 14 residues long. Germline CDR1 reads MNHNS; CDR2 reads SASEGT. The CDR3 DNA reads TGTGCCAGCAGTGAACGGGGGTATCAAGAGACCCAGTACTTC. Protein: CASSERGYQETQYF.

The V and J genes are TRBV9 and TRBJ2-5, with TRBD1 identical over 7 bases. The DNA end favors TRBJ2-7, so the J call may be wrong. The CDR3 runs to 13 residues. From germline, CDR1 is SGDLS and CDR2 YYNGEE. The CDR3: CASSETGFGEQYF. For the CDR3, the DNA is TGTGCCAGCAGCGAGACAGGGTTTGGCGAGCAGTACTTC.

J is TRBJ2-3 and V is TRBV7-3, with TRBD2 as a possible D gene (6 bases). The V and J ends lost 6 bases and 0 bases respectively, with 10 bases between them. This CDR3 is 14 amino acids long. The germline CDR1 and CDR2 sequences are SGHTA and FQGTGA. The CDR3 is CASRSRGSTDTQYF. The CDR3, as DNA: TGTGCCAGCAGGTCGCGGGGTAGCACAGATACGCAGTATTTT.

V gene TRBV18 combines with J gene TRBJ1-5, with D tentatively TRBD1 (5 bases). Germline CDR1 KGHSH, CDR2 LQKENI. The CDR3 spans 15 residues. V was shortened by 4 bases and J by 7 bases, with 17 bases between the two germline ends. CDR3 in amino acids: CASSLTGQGVQPQHF. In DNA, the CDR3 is TGTGCCAGCTCACTAACCGGGCAGGGTGTCCAGCCCCAGCATTTT.

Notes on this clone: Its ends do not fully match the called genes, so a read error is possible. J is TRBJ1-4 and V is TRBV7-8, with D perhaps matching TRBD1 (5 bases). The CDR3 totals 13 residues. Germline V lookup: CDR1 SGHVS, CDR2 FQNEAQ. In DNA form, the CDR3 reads TGTGCCAGCAGCGGCAGGGTGGGTGAAAGACTGTTTTTT. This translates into CASSGRVGERLFF. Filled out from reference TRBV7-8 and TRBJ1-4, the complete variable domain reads GAGVSQSPRYKVAKRGQDVALRCDPISGHVSLFWYQQALGQGPEFLTYFQNEAQLDKSGLPSDRFFAERPEGSVSTLKIQRTQQEDSAVYLCASSGRVGERLFFGSGTQLSVL.

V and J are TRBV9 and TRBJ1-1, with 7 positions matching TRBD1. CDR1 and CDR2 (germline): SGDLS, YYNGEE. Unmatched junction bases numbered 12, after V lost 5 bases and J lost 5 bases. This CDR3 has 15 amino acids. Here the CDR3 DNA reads TGTGCCAGCAGGCCCCAAGACAGGGATGGGACTGAAGCTTTCTTT. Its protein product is CASRPQDRDGTEAFF.

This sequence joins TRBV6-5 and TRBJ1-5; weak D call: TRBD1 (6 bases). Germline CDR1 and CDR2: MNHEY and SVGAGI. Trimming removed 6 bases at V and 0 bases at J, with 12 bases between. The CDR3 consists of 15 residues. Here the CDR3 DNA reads TGTGCCAGCAGCCGGACAGAAAATAGCAATCAGCCCCAGCATTTT. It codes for CASSRTENSNQPQHF.

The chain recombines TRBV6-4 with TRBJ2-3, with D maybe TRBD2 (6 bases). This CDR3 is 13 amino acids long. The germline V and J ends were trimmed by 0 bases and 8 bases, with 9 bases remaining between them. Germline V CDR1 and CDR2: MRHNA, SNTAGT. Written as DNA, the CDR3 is TGTGCCAGCAGTGACTCGTTGGAGGGTACGCAGTATTTT. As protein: CASSDSLEGTQYF.

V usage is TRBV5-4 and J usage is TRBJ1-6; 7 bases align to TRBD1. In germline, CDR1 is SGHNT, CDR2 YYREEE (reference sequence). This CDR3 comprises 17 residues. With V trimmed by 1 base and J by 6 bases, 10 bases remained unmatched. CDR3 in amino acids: CASSLMEGAGFNSPLHF. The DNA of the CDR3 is TGTGCCAGCAGCTTGATGGAGGGGGCAGGGTTTAATTCACCCCTCCACTTT.

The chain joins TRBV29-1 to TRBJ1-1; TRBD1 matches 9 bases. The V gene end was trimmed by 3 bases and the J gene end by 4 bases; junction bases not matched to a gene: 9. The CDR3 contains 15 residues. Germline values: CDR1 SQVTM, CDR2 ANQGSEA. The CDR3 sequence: CSVDSGQGIGTEAFF. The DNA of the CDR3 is TGCAGCGTTGATTCGGGACAGGGAATTGGCACTGAAGCTTTCTTT.

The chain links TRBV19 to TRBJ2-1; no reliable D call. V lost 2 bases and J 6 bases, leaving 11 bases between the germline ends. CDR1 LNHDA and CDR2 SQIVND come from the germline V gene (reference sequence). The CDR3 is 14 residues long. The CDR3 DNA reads TGTGCCAGTAGTATAACCGGCAGGCGCAATGAGCAGTTCTTC. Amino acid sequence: CASSITGRRNEQFF.

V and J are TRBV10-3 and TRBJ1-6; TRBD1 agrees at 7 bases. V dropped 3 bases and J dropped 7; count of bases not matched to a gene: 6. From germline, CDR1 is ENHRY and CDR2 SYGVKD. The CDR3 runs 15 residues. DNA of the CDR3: TGTGCCATCAGTGACAGGGGGAGTTCGAATTCACCCCTCCACTTT. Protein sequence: CAISDRGSSNSPLHF.

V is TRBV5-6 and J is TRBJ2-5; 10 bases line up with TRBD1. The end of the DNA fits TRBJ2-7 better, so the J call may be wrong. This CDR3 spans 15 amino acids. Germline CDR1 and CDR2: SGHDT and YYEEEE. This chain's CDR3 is CASSLEGTGVYEQYF. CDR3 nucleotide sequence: TGTGCCAGCAGCTTGGAGGGGACAGGGGTCTACGAGCAGTACTTC.

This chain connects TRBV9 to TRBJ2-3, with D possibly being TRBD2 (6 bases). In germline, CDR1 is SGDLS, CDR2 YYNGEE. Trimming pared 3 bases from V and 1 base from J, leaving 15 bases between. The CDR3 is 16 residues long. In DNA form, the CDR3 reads TGTGCCAGCAGCGCCGTGCCGCGGGGAGGCACAGATACGCAGTATTTT. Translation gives CASSAVPRGGTDTQYF.

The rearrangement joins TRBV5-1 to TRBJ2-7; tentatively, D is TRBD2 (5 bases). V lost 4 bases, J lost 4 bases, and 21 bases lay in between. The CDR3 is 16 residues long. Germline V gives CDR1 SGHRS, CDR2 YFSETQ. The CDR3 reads CASSTLTIRRRYEQYF. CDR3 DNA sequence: TGCGCCAGCAGCACCTTGACTATCCGGCGGAGGTACGAGCAGTACTTC.

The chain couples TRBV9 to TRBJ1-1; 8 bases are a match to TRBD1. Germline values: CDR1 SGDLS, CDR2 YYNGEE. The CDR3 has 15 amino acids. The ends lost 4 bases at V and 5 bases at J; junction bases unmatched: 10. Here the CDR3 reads CASSTRTGSGTEAFF. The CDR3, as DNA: TGTGCCAGCAGCACCCGGACAGGGTCGGGAACTGAAGCTTTCTTT.

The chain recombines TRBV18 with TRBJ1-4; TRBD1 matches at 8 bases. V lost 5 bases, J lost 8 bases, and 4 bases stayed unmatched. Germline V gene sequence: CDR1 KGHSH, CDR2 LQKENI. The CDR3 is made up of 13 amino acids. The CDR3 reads CASSKGQEEKLFF. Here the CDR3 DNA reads TGTGCCAGCTCAAAGGGACAGGAAGAAAAACTGTTTTTT.

The CDR3 bases are TGCGCCAGCAAAGGTAGCGGGGATACGCAGTATTTT. Encoded protein: CASKGSGDTQYF. V usage is TRBV10-2 and J usage is TRBJ2-3, with 7 bases identical to TRBD2. The CDR3 runs 12 residues. Germline CDR1 WSHSY, CDR2 SAAADI. After removal of 7 bases from V and 6 bases from J, the junction contained 4 bases not matched to a gene.

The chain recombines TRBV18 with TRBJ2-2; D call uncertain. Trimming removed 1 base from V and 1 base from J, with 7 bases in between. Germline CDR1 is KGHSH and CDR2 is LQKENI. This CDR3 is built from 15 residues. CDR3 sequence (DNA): TGTGCCAGCTCACCACTGAGACAGAACACCGGGGAGCTGTTTTTT. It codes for CASSPLRQNTGELFF.

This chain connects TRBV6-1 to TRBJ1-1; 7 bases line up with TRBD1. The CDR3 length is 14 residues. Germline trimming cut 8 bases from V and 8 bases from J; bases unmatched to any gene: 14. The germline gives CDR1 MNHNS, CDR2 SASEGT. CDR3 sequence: CASRSQGLSSEAFF. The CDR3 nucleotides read TGTGCCAGCCGGTCACAGGGGTTATCCTCGGAAGCTTTCTTT.

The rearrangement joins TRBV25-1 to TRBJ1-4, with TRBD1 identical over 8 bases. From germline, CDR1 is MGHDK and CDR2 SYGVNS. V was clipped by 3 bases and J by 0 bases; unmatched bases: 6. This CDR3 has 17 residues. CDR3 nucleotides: TGTGCCAGCAGTGATGCAACAGGGGGGGCAACTAATGAAAAACTGTTTTTT. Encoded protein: CASSDATGGATNEKLFF.

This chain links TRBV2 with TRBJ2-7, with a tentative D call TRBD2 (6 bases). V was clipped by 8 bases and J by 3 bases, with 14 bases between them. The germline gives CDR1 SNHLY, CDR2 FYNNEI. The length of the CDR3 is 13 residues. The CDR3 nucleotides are TGTGCCAGCGGCGGGGCCTCTGGCTACGAGCAGTACTTC. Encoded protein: CASGGASGYEQYF.